These T cell receptor beta chains were read from a single sample in a study of cytomegalovirus exposure and HLA in healthy donors. The assay was immunoSEQ multiplex PCR, and TCRdb's table has in-frame clones only and misses some. Found here are around 150,000 clones, around 78% of them singletons; the top ten hold 2.5% to 3.5%. Material for sequencing was PBMCs. All receptors come from a male donor in good health and CMV-seronegative. CDR3s include the opening cysteine and the closing phenylalanine or tryptophan. The order of the fields is clone size, J gene, V gene, D gene, CDR3 DNA, CDR3 protein. The D gene is left open where the match is weak. Only some rows state a clone size, as once, few, many or a class for expanded clones.

>once|TRBJ1-3|TRBV5-6|TRBD1
TGTGCCAGCAGCCTAGGGGGCCCGGCGGGAAACACCATATATTTT
CASSLGGPAGNTIYF
>.|TRBJ2-7|TRBV6-5|.
TGTGCCAGCAGTTACTCCTCTAGTCTACCTAACGAGCAGTACTTC
CASSYSSSLPNEQYF
>.|TRBJ2-7|TRBV7-3|.
TGTGCCAGCAGCTTAACGGGCCTGCAATACAACGAGCAGTACTTC
CASSLTGLQYNEQYF
>.|TRBJ2-3|TRBV19|TRBD2
TGTGCCAGTGCTAGCGGGGGACCCACAGATACGCAGTATTTT
CASASGGPTDTQYF
>.|TRBJ2-3|TRBV7-9|.
TGTGCCAGCAGCCCCACAGTCGATACGCAGTATTTT
CASSPTVDTQYF
>few|TRBJ1-2|TRBV14|TRBD1
TGTGCCAGCAGCCAAGAGGTACAGGGGGTTGACGGCTACACCTTC
CASSQEVQGVDGYTF
>.|TRBJ1-2|TRBV15|TRBD1
TGTGCCACCAGCAGACCGGGACAGACTGAGAATGGCTACACCTTC
CATSRPGQTENGYTF
>.|TRBJ2-5|TRBV7-6|.
TGTGCCAGCAGCTTATTCGAGGAGACCCAGTACTTC
CASSLFEETQYF
>few|TRBJ2-1|TRBV5-1|TRBD1
TGCGCCAGCAGCTTAGGGACAGAAAACAATGAGCAGTTCTTC
CASSLGTENNEQFF
>.|TRBJ1-2|TRBV5-1|TRBD1
TGCGCCAGCAGCTTACAGGGGAACTATGGCTACACCTTC
CASSLQGNYGYTF
>.|TRBJ1-1|TRBV4-3|.
TGCGCCAGCAGCCAAGTCGCGCAGGGTAGATACACTGAAGCTTTCTTT
CASSQVAQGRYTEAFF
>.|TRBJ1-2|TRBV4-1|.
TGCGCCAGCAGCCAACCCGACAGTCCGCTCTATGGCTACACCTTC
CASSQPDSPLYGYTF
>.|TRBJ2-7|TRBV27|TRBD1
TGTGCCAGCAGTTCCATGGGACAGGACCCCTACGAGCAGTACTTC
CASSSMGQDPYEQYF
>.|TRBJ2-7|TRBV11-3|TRBD1
TGTGCCAGCAGCAGACAGGGACGCAACGAGCAGTACTTC
CASSRQGRNEQYF
>.|TRBJ1-1|TRBV7-7|TRBD1
TGTGCTCGCAGCTACTGGACAGGGGGCTTGAACACTGAAGCTTTCTTT
CARSYWTGGLNTEAFF
>few|TRBJ2-7|TRBV5-1|TRBD2
TGCGCCAGCAGCATCATTACCACAGCCGGGACTAAAAGGAGCTACGAGCAGTACTTC
CASSIITTAGTKRSYEQYF
>.|TRBJ1-4|TRBV5-1|TRBD1
TGCGCCAGCAGCTTGGGGACAGGGGGCGACTCTAATGAAAAACTGTTTTTT
CASSLGTGGDSNEKLFF
>.|TRBJ2-1|TRBV19|.
TGTGCCAGTAGTATTCGAGAGGGGGCCTACAATGAGCAGTTCTTC
CASSIREGAYNEQFF
>.|TRBJ2-7|TRBV19|TRBD2
TGTGCCAGTACCGGGACTAGCGGATGCGAGCAGTACTTC
CASTGTSGCEQYF
>.|TRBJ1-2|TRBV12-5|.
TGTGCTAGTGGTTTGTCCGTGAACTATGGCTACACCTTC
CASGLSVNYGYTF
>.|TRBJ1-6|TRBV29-1|TRBD1
TGCAGCGTATGGACAGGGGGCGAATCACCCCTCCACTTT
CSVWTGGESPLHF
>.|TRBJ2-5|TRBV7-9|TRBD2
TGTGCCAGCAGCCTTCCTTGGGGTAGCGGGGACCAAGAGACCCAGTACTTC
CASSLPWGSGDQETQYF
>.|TRBJ2-5|TRBV30|TRBD2
TGTGCCTGGGCAGCGGGAGACCGGGGAGAGACCCAGTACTTC
CAWAAGDRGETQYF
>.|TRBJ1-2|TRBV18|TRBD1
TGTGCCAGCTCACCTTACCGGGACAGGGAAACCCCCTTC
CASSPYRDRETPF
>few|TRBJ2-3|TRBV27|TRBD2
TGTGCCACTTCGTGGAGCGGGATTGGTACAGATACGCAGTATTTT
CATSWSGIGTDTQYF
>.|TRBJ2-7|TRBV18|TRBD1
TGTGCCAGCTCACCGGCTAGGACAGGGGGCGACGAGCAGTACTTC
CASSPARTGGDEQYF
>.|TRBJ2-5|TRBV5-1|.
TGCGCCAGCAGCTTCATTTCCCCAGAGACCCAGTACTTC
CASSFISPETQYF
>.|TRBJ2-1|TRBV5-1|.
TGCGCCAGCACCTTCCTAGCGAAGAGGGACAATGAGCAGTTCTTC
CASTFLAKRDNEQFF
>few|TRBJ2-1|TRBV7-3|TRBD2
TGTGCCAGCAGCTCCGCACCGGGAGGGGGGTACAATGAGCAGTTCTTC
CASSSAPGGGYNEQFF
>.|TRBJ1-1|TRBV7-8|.
TGTGCCAGCAGCGCAAGTCGTGCACGGACGAGGGGGTACACTGAAGCTTTCTTT
CASSASRARTRGYTEAFF
>.|TRBJ1-3|TRBV18|TRBD1
TGTGCCAGCTCACCATTGGACAGGGGCAGAAACACCATATATTTT
CASSPLDRGRNTIYF
>.|TRBJ2-3|TRBV6-6|TRBD1
TGTGCCAGCGGACAGGGTGGTACGCAGTATTTT
CASGQGGTQYF
>.|TRBJ1-4|TRBV25-1|.
TGTGCCAGCAGAGGGGGACGGCTTCGGGAAAAACTGTTTTTT
CASRGGRLREKLFF
>once|TRBJ1-5|TRBV6-5|.
TGTGCCAGCAGGGGCAGGGCCAATCAGCCCCAGCATTTT
CASRGRANQPQHF
>.|TRBJ2-3|TRBV4-3|TRBD2
TGCGCCAGCAGCCAAGATGCTAGCGGGGGGGCAGATACGCAGTATTTT
CASSQDASGGADTQYF
>.|TRBJ1-3|TRBV6-5|.
TGTGCCAGCCGATCGGTTTCTGGAAACACCATATATTTT
CASRSVSGNTIYF
>.|TRBJ2-1|TRBV9|TRBD2
TGTGCCAGCAACCAACTAGCGGGAGGGTTCCATGAGCAGTTCTTC
CASNQLAGGFHEQFF